This is a list of T cell receptor beta chains from one sample in a study of CD8 T cells in Susac syndrome. TCRdb re-called the immunoSEQ multiplex PCR reads with MiXCR, one entry per CDR3 protein. The table records some 450,000 distinct CDR3 sequences, more than 70% of them present only once. The sample taken for sequencing was CD8+ T cells from PBMCs. These TCRs come from a human donor with multiple sclerosis. CDR3s include the opening cysteine and the closing phenylalanine or tryptophan. The order of the fields is J gene, V gene, clone size, D gene, CDR3 protein, CDR3 DNA. A D gene is named only where the DNA matches it firmly. Not all rows give a size; the values are once, few, many and, for expanded clones, a class.

TRBJ2-7 | TRBV4-1 | . | . | CASSQVGGTDYEQYF | TGCGCCAGCAGCCAAGTAGGAGGGACTGATTACGAGCAGTACTTC
TRBJ1-5 | TRBV7-9 | . | . | CASSQNLGAADQPQHF | TGTGCCAGCAGCCAAAACCTGGGGGCTGCGGACCAGCCCCAGCATTTT
TRBJ2-7 | TRBV4-2 | . | . | CASSQYPGLLHSYEQYF | TGTGCCAGCAGCCAATACCCCGGACTACTCCACTCCTACGAGCAGTACTTC
TRBJ2-1 | TRBV7-3 | many | . | CASSLGLYNEQFF | TGTGCCAGCAGCTTGGGACTTTACAATGAGCAGTTCTTC
TRBJ1-1 | TRBV4-1 | . | . | CASSHPKEAANTEAFF | TGCGCCAGCAGCCACCCGAAAGAGGCAGCAAACACTGAAGCTTTCTTT
TRBJ2-7 | TRBV19 | . | . | CASSAPGPEQYF | TGTGCCAGTAGTGCCCCGGGGCCCGAGCAGTACTTC
TRBJ2-1 | TRBV6-4 | once | TRBD2 | CASSEDGGASGEQFF | TGTGCCAGCAGTGAGGACGGGGGGGCATCTGGTGAGCAGTTCTTC
TRBJ1-1 | TRBV11-2 | . | TRBD1 | CASSFNRGSPYTEAFF | TGTGCCAGCAGCTTCAACAGGGGAAGCCCCTACACTGAAGCTTTCTTT
TRBJ2-3 | TRBV12-3/TRBV12-4 | few | TRBD2 | CASSWTSETDTQYF | TGTGCCAGCAGTTGGACTAGCGAGACAGATACGCAGTATTTT
TRBJ2-1 | TRBV11-2 | . | . | CASSLSRGYYNEQFF | TGTGCCAGCAGCTTATCGCGGGGTTATTACAATGAGCAGTTCTTC
TRBJ1-1 | TRBV5-1 | . | TRBD1 | CASSPDRVQEAFF | TGCGCCAGCAGCCCGGACAGGGTCCAAGAAGCTTTCTTT
TRBJ1-3 | TRBV27 | few | . | CASSLAGSGNTIYF | TGTGCCAGCAGTTTAGCAGGGTCAGGAAACACCATATATTTT
TRBJ2-1 | TRBV13 | . | TRBD1 | CASSLGGQETNEQFF | TGTGCCAGCAGCCTGGGGGGACAGGAGACCAATGAGCAGTTCTTC
TRBJ2-1 | TRBV6-4 | . | TRBD2 | CASTQLAGDLNEQFF | TGTGCCAGCACCCAACTAGCGGGCGATCTCAATGAGCAGTTCTTC
TRBJ1-2 | TRBV5-4 | . | . | CASSLDGIGAGYGYTF | TGTGCCAGCAGCTTGGACGGGATAGGAGCGGGCTATGGCTACACCTTC
TRBJ2-3 | TRBV4-1 | few | TRBD2 | CASSTYPGTSRDTQYF | TGCGCCAGCAGCACCTACCCCGGGACTAGCAGAGATACGCAGTATTTT
TRBJ2-5 | TRBV18 | . | . | CASSPPAAQETQYF | TGTGCCAGCTCACCACCGGCTGCCCAAGAGACCCAGTACTTC
TRBJ2-2 | TRBV4-1 | . | . | CASSHGTLGSGELFF | TGCGCCAGCAGCCACGGGACCCTTGGATCCGGGGAGCTGTTTTTT
TRBJ2-7 | TRBV6-5 | . | . | CASSSYGASYEQYF | TGTGCCAGCAGCTCATACGGGGCTTCCTACGAGCAGTACTTC
TRBJ1-1 | TRBV6-5 | . | . | CASSYYGQSNTEAFF | TGTGCCAGCAGTTACTATGGACAGTCGAACACTGAAGCTTTCTTT
TRBJ1-1 | TRBV20-1 | . | TRBD1 | CSARPETGKSTEAFF | TGCAGTGCTAGACCAGAGACAGGGAAGTCCACTGAAGCTTTCTTT
TRBJ2-3 | TRBV6-1 | . | TRBD1 | CASSPQGQGSTDTQYF | TGTGCCAGCAGCCCCCAGGGACAGGGCAGCACAGATACGCAGTATTTT
TRBJ2-7 | TRBV29-1 | . | . | CSVLTAGTGTYEQYF | TGCAGCGTTCTTACGGCCGGGACCGGAACCTACGAGCAGTACTTC
TRBJ1-1 | TRBV6-1 | . | TRBD1 | CASSPDREEAFF | TGTGCCAGCAGTCCCGACAGGGAGGAAGCTTTCTTT
TRBJ2-7 | TRBV5-1 | . | . | CASSTSGPTVYEQYF | TGCGCCAGCAGTACCAGCGGGCCGACAGTGTACGAGCAGTACTTC
TRBJ2-1 | TRBV5-6 | . | . | CASSLASREQFF | TGTGCCAGCAGCTTGGCTTCACGAGAGCAGTTCTTC
TRBJ2-7 | TRBV13 | once | TRBD2 | CASSWLAGGRREQYF | TGTGCCAGCAGCTGGCTAGCGGGGGGGCGTCGTGAGCAGTACTTC
TRBJ1-2 | TRBV7-2 | . | TRBD1 | CAAGVSGQGANYGYTF | TGTGCCGCCGGAGTCTCCGGACAGGGGGCCAACTATGGCTACACCTTC
TRBJ2-1 | TRBV29-1 | . | . | CSVEDLKRGGYNEQFF | TGCAGCGTTGAAGATCTTAAGCGAGGGGGCTACAATGAGCAGTTCTTC